The 10 T cell receptor beta chains below come from one sample, sequenced in a study of cytomegalovirus exposure and HLA in healthy donors. The PCR was carried out with 60 Vbeta primers and 13 Jbeta primers. Only in-frame clones appear in the TCRdb table, and some are missing; sequencing was by immunoSEQ multiplex PCR. The sample has about 150,000 clones; 75% to 80% are singletons. Sequences were obtained from PBMCs. All receptors come from a woman in her 30s in good health and CMV-seronegative.

The V and J genes are TRBV6-6 and TRBJ2-2, with 7 bases lining up with TRBD1. V lost 11 bases to trimming and J lost 1 base; unmatched junction nucleotides: 10. This CDR3 spans 15 amino acids. CDR1 is MNHNY and CDR2 is SVGAGI in the germline V gene (reference sequence). CDR3 in DNA: TGTGCCGGATCCATACAGGGGCTGAACACCGGGGAGCTGTTTTTT. Translated: CAGSIQGLNTGELFF.

The chain carries TRBV5-4 and TRBJ2-6; TRBD1 might be the D (7 bases). V shed 6 bases and J shed 1 base, with 17 bases lying between them. CDR3 length: 17 residues. Germline lookup yields CDR1 SGHNT and CDR2 YYREEE (reference sequence). Written as DNA, the CDR3 is TGTGCCAGCAACGGGGGTGGCAGGGGGTCTGGGGCCAACGTCCTGACTTTC. Its protein product is CASNGGGRGSGANVLTF.

The V and J genes are TRBV5-4 and TRBJ2-7; 7 bases map to TRBD1. Germline CDR1 and CDR2: SGHNT and YYREEE (reference sequence). Trimming took 0 bases from V and 1 from J; bases not matched to a gene: 4. The CDR3 is made up of 15 amino acids. The CDR3 DNA reads TGTGCCAGCAGCTTGGGTAGGGGGCTATCCTACGAGCAGTACTTC. This encodes CASSLGRGLSYEQYF.

The V gene is TRBV19, the J gene TRBJ1-1, with D possibly TRBD1 on 5 matching bases. The V end was cut by 5 bases, the J end by 6 bases, with 19 bases between. The CDR3 runs to 15 residues. Germline values: CDR1 LNHDA, CDR2 SQIVND (reference sequence). The CDR3 DNA sequence: TGTGCCAGTAGTCCGCAGGGTCAGAGGATGTCTGAAGCTTTCTTT. Translated: CASSPQGQRMSEAFF.

The gene calls are TRBV10-2 and TRBJ1-1; D is ambiguous. From germline, CDR1 is WSHSY and CDR2 SAAADI. This CDR3 comprises 16 residues. V dropped 10 bases and J dropped 8 bases, with 29 bases sitting between them. The CDR3 DNA is TGCGCCACAAATCCCTCGGACTCTGGAGATTTTTTGGAAGCTTTCTTT. This codes for CATNPSDSGDFLEAFF.

The CDR3 loop reads CASNPGGGSYNEQFF. CDR3 DNA: TGTGCCAGTAACCCCGGCGGGGGCAGCTACAATGAGCAGTTCTTC. The chain has TRBV19 and TRBJ2-1; the D gene is possibly TRBD2 (7 bases). Trimming pared 7 bases from V and 3 bases from J, leaving 16 bases between. Germline lookup yields CDR1 LNHDA and CDR2 SQIVND (reference sequence). The CDR3 has 15 amino acids.

The CDR3 bases are TGTGCCAGCAGCTTAATGGGGGGAAAAGAGACCCAGTACTTC. Its translation: CASSLMGGKETQYF. The chain recombines TRBV7-2 with TRBJ2-5; a possible D gene is TRBD2 (6 bases). Per the germline V gene, CDR1 is SGHTA and CDR2 is FQGNSA. The CDR3 totals 14 residues. The germline V and J ends were trimmed by 2 bases and 3 bases, with 10 bases remaining between them.

This rearrangement joins TRBV7-3 to TRBJ2-1; a possible D gene is TRBD2 (5 bases). The length of the CDR3 is 16 residues. Germline lookup yields CDR1 SGHTA and CDR2 FQGTGA. V dropped 4 bases and J dropped 3 bases, with 16 bases sitting between them. The CDR3 is CASSSQPQAVYNEQFF. CDR3 sequence (DNA): TGTGCCAGCAGCTCCCAGCCCCAAGCGGTCTACAATGAGCAGTTCTTC.

This clone was seen at least ten times. The V call is TRBV6-1, the J call TRBJ1-2; TRBD1 matches at 8 bases. The germline gives CDR1 MNHNS, CDR2 SASEGT. V gave up 0 bases and J gave up 3 bases; unmatched junction bases: 6. The CDR3 length is 16 residues. The CDR3 DNA is TGTGCCAGCAGTGAAGCTGAGACAGGGGTCGACTATGGCTACACCTTC. This encodes CASSEAETGVDYGYTF.

The rearrangement uses TRBV10-1 and TRBJ2-1; the D gene is possibly TRBD1 (6 bases). Germline CDR1 reads WNHNN; CDR2 reads SYGVQD (reference sequence). The CDR3 is 18 residues long. V gave up 0 bases and J gave up 9 bases, with 24 bases separating them. The DNA for the CDR3 is TGCGCCAGCAGTGAGTCGCCACCCGGGGCAGGGGTGTTGGTTGAGCAGTTCTTC. It encodes CASSESPPGAGVLVEQFF.